The sample holds a few counts of the clone carrying this T cell receptor beta chain. The TCR beta CDR3 regions underwent amplification using RNA transcripts as the source. During a first-round RT-PCR of the TCR CDR3, the HTBI primer set was used. Each CDR3 protein is one row after TCRdb ran MiXCR on the multiplex PCR reads. The repertoire holds 250,000 to 350,000 distinct CDR3 sequences, around 16% seen once, with 33% in the top ten. This sample stems from a study of T cells in Graves' hyperthyroidism and ophthalmopathy. Turning to the study itself: Upon initial diagnosis and before any treatment, peripheral blood was collected.

The CDR3 has 13 residues. V lost 4 bases to trimming and J lost 6 bases, with 9 bases between them. CDR1 and CDR2 (germline): SGHDN, FVKESK. The chain links TRBV14 to TRBJ2-2; D not resolved. The TCR originated in a man aged 25-45 years with Graves' hyperthyroidism. What was sequenced was blood. Here the CDR3 DNA reads TGTGCCAGCAGCCCCCGGTGGGCCGGGGAGCTGTTTTTT. As protein: CASSPRWAGELFF.